In this sample, the clone carrying this T cell receptor (beta chain) turned up many times. The data derive from a study of T cells in Graves' hyperthyroidism and ophthalmopathy. Authors of the study amplified TCR beta CDR3 regions from RNA transcripts. When the TCR CDR3 underwent first-round RT-PCR, the HTBI primer set was used. TCRdb re-called the multiplex PCR reads through MiXCR, storing one row per CDR3 protein. The sample includes approximately 610,000 distinct CDR3 sequences, about 14% of them seen just once. The CDR3 consists of 12 residues. J gave up 6 bases and V 7 bases, and 4 bases lay outside the gene matches. CDR1 is MDHEN and CDR2 is SYDVKM in the germline V gene.

The specimen was blood. The chain is built from TRBV28 and TRBJ2-7; 9 bases map to TRBD1. This TCR came from a woman in her thirties or forties with Graves' ophthalmopathy. The DNA for the CDR3 is TGTGCCAGCAACAGGGGGCTGGGCGAGCAGTACTTC. Translating gives CASNRGLGEQYF. The whole variable domain, filled in from reference TRBV28 and TRBJ2-7, reads DVKVTQSSRYLVKRTGEKVFLECVQDMDHENMFWYRQDPGLGLRLIYFSYDVKMKEKGDIPEGYSVSREKKERFSLILESASTNQTSMYLCASNRGLGEQYFGPGTRLTVT.